These 20 T cell receptor beta chains were all obtained from the same sample, sequenced in a study of T cells in Graves' hyperthyroidism and ophthalmopathy. Authors of the study amplified TCR beta CDR3 regions from RNA transcripts. Carried out on the TCR CDR3, a first-round RT-PCR used the HTBI primer set. A single record per CDR3 protein comes from TCRdb applying MiXCR to the multiplex PCR reads. The sample contains under 250,000 distinct CDR3 sequences, about 25% of which appear only once. The specimen sequenced was blood. The receptors derive from a woman between 35 and 50 years old with Graves' ophthalmopathy.

This clonotype was seen more than once but under ten times. The J gene is TRBJ1-5, the V gene TRBV20-1; D not resolved. With 1 base removed from V and 2 bases from J, the gap between germline ends came to 6 bases. This CDR3 spans 13 amino acids. Germline V gene data show CDR1 as DFQATT and CDR2 as SNEGSKA (reference sequence). The CDR3 region has the DNA TGCAGTGCTAGAGGCACAGGCAATCAGCCCCAGCATTTT. As protein: CSARGTGNQPQHF.

This clonotype was recorded many times. CDR3 amino acids: CASSLSTARVRTEAFF. CDR3 coding DNA: TGTGCCAGCAGCTTAAGCACAGCTAGGGTCCGCACTGAAGCTTTCTTT. This chain uses TRBV7-8 with TRBJ1-1; no reliable D call. Trimming removed 2 bases from V and 4 bases from J, with 17 bases in between. The CDR3 is made up of 16 amino acids. Germline lookup yields CDR1 SGHVS and CDR2 FQNEAQ. The full variable domain, rest sourced from reference TRBV7-8 and TRBJ1-1, is GAGVSQSPRYKVAKRGQDVALRCDPISGHVSLFWYQQALGQGPEFLTYFQNEAQLDKSGLPSDRFFAERPEGSVSTLKIQRTQQEDSAVYLCASSLSTARVRTEAFFGQGTRLTVV.

Ten or more counts support this clonotype. The chain has TRBV6-1 and TRBJ2-5; TRBD2 agrees at 7 bases. V trimming: 8 bases; J trimming: 4 bases; junction bases outside the gene matches: 4. This CDR3 is built from 12 residues. CDR1 is MNHNS, CDR2 SASEGT, per germline. In DNA form, the CDR3 reads TGTGCCAGCGCTCGGGGGGTAGAGACCCAGTACTTC. This encodes CASARGVETQYF.

This clonotype was seen repeatedly, ten times or more. The chain uses TRBV7-6 and TRBJ1-2; D is unresolved. CDR1 and CDR2 from the germline V gene are SGHVS and FNYEAQ. The CDR3 consists of 13 residues. Trimming stripped 6 bases from V and 4 bases from J, with 12 bases between. CDR3 bases: TGTGCCAGCAGTCCCGGACCGACCTATGGCTACACCTTC. Amino acid sequence: CASSPGPTYGYTF.

V usage is TRBV12-5 and J usage is TRBJ2-5; no reliable D call. Germline assignment: CDR1 LGHNT and CDR2 FRNRAP. This CDR3 has 14 amino acids. The V end was cut by 0 bases, the J end by 5 bases, with 10 bases between. The CDR3 bases are TGTGCTAGTGGTTTGGTATTGGCCGGGGAGACCCAGTACTTC. Translating gives CASGLVLAGETQYF.

This clonotype came up many times. This CDR3 is CATSDFSTGLETQYF. In DNA, the CDR3 is TGTGCCACCAGTGATTTCTCGACAGGGTTGGAGACCCAGTACTTC. V gene TRBV24-1 combines with J gene TRBJ2-5; TRBD1 aligns across 7 bases. CDR3 length: 15 residues. CDR1 and CDR2 (germline): KGHDR, SFDVKD. Trimming at V came to 1 base and at J to 5 bases, leaving 6 bases not matched to a gene.

This clonotype has a handful of counts. The chain is built from TRBV28 and TRBJ2-7; D call uncertain. Per germline, CDR1 MDHEN and CDR2 SYDVKM. The CDR3 has 14 residues. Trimming cost V 3 bases and J 1 base, with 10 bases left between them. The CDR3 sequence is CASSLTAPSYEQYF. As DNA, the CDR3 is TGTGCCAGCAGTTTGACCGCGCCATCCTACGAGCAGTACTTC.

This clonotype was found many times. The CDR3 region is CASSESTTGGEQYF. As DNA, the CDR3 is TGTGCCAGCAGTGAATCGACGACAGGGGGCGAGCAGTACTTC. This sequence joins TRBV25-1 and TRBJ2-7; 9 positions match TRBD1. The CDR3 consists of 14 residues. CDR1 and CDR2 (germline): MGHDK, SYGVNS. J lost 6 bases, V lost 1 base, and 4 bases had no gene match.

This clonotype was recorded a few times. The chain has TRBV29-1 and TRBJ2-5, with TRBD2 matching over 9 bases. The CDR3 is 18 amino acids. CDR1 and CDR2 from the germline V gene are SQVTM and ANQGSEA. V shed 1 base and J 1 base; nucleotides not matched to a gene: 13. The CDR3 sequence: CSVEVAFASGDSQETQYF. The CDR3 coding sequence is TGCAGCGTTGAAGTCGCCTTCGCTAGCGGGGACAGCCAAGAGACCCAGTACTTC. Filled out from reference TRBV29-1 and TRBJ2-5, the complete variable domain reads SAVISQKPSRDICQRGTSLTIQCQVDSQVTMMFWYRQQPGQSLTLIATANQGSEATYESGFVIDKFPISRPNLTFSTLTVSNMSPEDSSIYLCSVEVAFASGDSQETQYFGPGTRLLVL.

The table lists this clonotype with many counts. J is TRBJ1-1 and V is TRBV5-5; no definite D call. V dropped 5 bases and J dropped 5 bases, with 16 bases sitting between them. Looked up from germline, CDR1 is SGHKS and CDR2 is YYEKEE (reference sequence). There are 14 residues in the CDR3. The DNA of the CDR3 is TGTGCCAGCAGGCAATCATGGAGGGTGACTGAAGCTTTCTTT. Protein sequence: CASRQSWRVTEAFF.

This clonotype was found many times. The chain links TRBV28 to TRBJ1-1; D gene ambiguous. Germline CDR1 reads MDHEN; CDR2 reads SYDVKM. CDR3 length equals 12 residues. V lost 8 bases to trimming and J lost 1 base, with 8 bases between them. Here the CDR3 DNA reads TGTGCCAGCGAGAGAGCGAACACTGAAGCTTTCTTT. Translated, it gives CASERANTEAFF.

This clonotype was seen ten or more times. The genes are TRBV15 and TRBJ1-5, with D hard to call. CDR1 LNHNV and CDR2 YYDKDF come from the germline V gene (reference sequence). The CDR3 is 13 residues long. The V end lost 0 bases, the J end lost 7 bases, and 7 bases lay between the germline ends. CDR3 nucleotides: TGTGCCACCAGCAGAGATTATGGCCAGCCCCAGCATTTT. Protein sequence: CATSRDYGQPQHF.

There are a few counts of this clonotype. V usage is TRBV28 and J usage is TRBJ2-7, with 9 bases lining up with TRBD1. The CDR3 length is 15 residues. J lost 3 bases, V lost 5 bases, and 8 bases had no gene match. Germline V lookup: CDR1 MDHEN, CDR2 SYDVKM. The CDR3 protein is CASSAGTGIHYEQYF. The CDR3, as DNA: TGTGCCAGCAGTGCGGGGACAGGGATACACTACGAGCAGTACTTC.

This chain uses TRBV12-3 or TRBV12-4 with TRBJ2-7, with TRBD1 matching 7 bases. After removal of 7 bases from V and 6 bases from J, the junction contained 9 bases not matched to a gene. There are 13 residues in the CDR3. CDR3 sequence reads: CASNRGQEAEQYF. DNA for the CDR3: TGTGCCAGCAACCGCGGACAGGAGGCCGAGCAGTACTTC.

This clonotype came up many times. The chain combines TRBV27 with TRBJ1-2; 10 bases agree with TRBD1. Losses at the gene ends were 6 bases for V and 2 bases for J; bases not matched to a gene: 3. CDR3 length: 14 residues. Germline CDR1 is MNHEY and CDR2 is SMNVEV (reference sequence). The CDR3 DNA reads TGTGCCAGCAGCTCGGGACAGGGGAACTATGGCTACACCTTC. This sequence encodes CASSSGQGNYGYTF.

This clonotype occurred many times. This chain uses TRBV13 with TRBJ1-2; 10 nucleotides align to TRBD1. The V gene's germline CDR1 is PRHDT and CDR2 FYEKMQ (reference sequence). The CDR3 totals 13 residues. V lost 10 bases, J lost 6 bases, and 8 bases stayed unmatched. The CDR3 protein is CAIPGTGAHGYTF. The CDR3 DNA is TGTGCCATCCCCGGGACAGGGGCCCATGGCTACACCTTC. Looking up the rest from reference TRBV13 and TRBJ1-2 gives the full variable domain: AAGVIQSPRHLIKEKRETATLKCYPIPRHDTVYWYQQGPGQDPQFLISFYEKMQSDKGSIPDRFSAQQFSDYHSELNMSSLELGDSALYFCAIPGTGAHGYTFGSGTRLTVV.

This clonotype was found many times. V usage is TRBV6-5 and J usage is TRBJ2-7, with unresolved D. Per the germline V gene, CDR1 is MNHEY and CDR2 is SVGAGI. The CDR3 spans 14 residues. V lost 2 bases to trimming and J lost 1 base, with 9 bases between them. The CDR3 spells CASSYGISSYEQYF. Here the CDR3 DNA reads TGTGCCAGCAGTTACGGCATATCATCCTACGAGCAGTACTTC.

This sequence joins TRBV6-1 and TRBJ2-1, with D unclear. The CDR3 sequence is 13 residues long. Trimming cost V 6 bases and J 6 bases, with 12 bases left between them. Germline V gene lookup returns CDR1 MNHNS and CDR2 SASEGT. The CDR3 coding sequence is TGTGCCAGCAGCCTCGGTTTAGGCAATGAGCAGTTCTTC. Translation gives CASSLGLGNEQFF.

This clonotype was recorded many times. The chain joins TRBV2 to TRBJ1-5, with no clear D. The V end lost 1 base, the J end lost 0 bases, and 7 bases lay between the germline ends. The CDR3 length is 15 residues. Germline V CDR1 and CDR2: SNHLY, FYNNEI. CDR3 DNA sequence: TGTGCCAGCAGTGAAGGAGATTATAGCAATCAGCCCCAGCATTTT. It codes for CASSEGDYSNQPQHF.

The chain links TRBV7-9 to TRBJ1-1; tentative D call: TRBD1 (5 bases). The CDR3 contains 13 residues. Trimming removed 4 bases at V and 8 bases at J, with 14 bases between. The germline V gene encodes CDR1 SEHNR and CDR2 FQNEAQ (reference sequence). The CDR3 is CASSYSGAVEAFF. The CDR3 DNA sequence: TGTGCCAGCAGCTACTCCGGGGCGGTCGAAGCTTTCTTT.